Below, one T cell receptor beta chain is given with its context. Its antigen is not identified. Obtained as resections during corrective heart surgery, the thymus tissue was then studied. Produced via immunoSEQ multiplex PCR; TCRdb's table is partial and in-frame only. The sample contains some 78,000 clones, roughly 97% of which appear only once. The germline V gene encodes CDR1 SGHDT and CDR2 YYEEEE. Trimming removed 2 bases from V and 2 bases from J; junction bases left unmatched: 8. CDR3 length: 16 amino acids. The sample belongs to a study of human thymus T cells. General study results and limits: Overlap was high between thymic repertoires from unrelated individuals, as reported in related research.

The TCR comes from a boy younger than two with a congenital heart defect but otherwise immunologically healthy. The specimen sequenced was thymus tissue. The J gene is TRBJ2-3, the V gene TRBV5-6; 7 positions agree with TRBD2. CDR3 residues: CASSFAGTIITDTQYF. CDR3 nucleotide sequence: TGTGCCAGCAGCTTTGCCGGGACTATAATCACAGATACGCAGTATTTT.